This T cell receptor beta chain was profiled in a study of blood T cell repertoires in COVID-19. CDR1 is LNHDA and CDR2 is SQIVND in the germline V gene (reference sequence). This CDR3 has 16 amino acids. Trimming removed 3 bases from V and 0 bases from J, with 12 bases in between. TCRdb's copy holds only in-frame clones and misses some; the assay was immunoSEQ multiplex PCR. This table has over 110,000 clones, around 81% appearing once. This rearrangement joins TRBV19 to TRBJ2-4, with D perhaps TRBD2 (7 bases). The sequence derives from a human donor in a cohort sampled during active COVID-19. Sequencing input: peripheral blood. The CDR3 sequence: CASSMSGGRAKNIQYF. The CDR3 DNA reads as TGTGCCAGTAGTATGTCGGGGGGCCGAGCCAAAAACATTCAGTACTTC.